This T cell receptor beta chain comes out of a study of metastatic and nonmetastatic thyroid tumors. Ahead of thyroid surgery, no patient had received treatment of any kind. By sample share, this clone is medium-sized. V trimming: 1 base; J trimming: 4 bases; junction bases outside the gene matches: 8. The germline gives CDR1 MNHEY, CDR2 SVGAGI. CDR3 length: 18 amino acids. TCRdb reassembled clones from the PCR reads with MiXCR. The sample shows around 22,000 clones, around 20% of them seen only once. The chain has TRBV6-5 and TRBJ2-1; 12 bases map to TRBD2. The sequenced sample consisted of blood. This TCR was recovered from a male donor with papillary thyroid cancer or a benign thyroid nodule (not recorded which). Some clones in this sample may be carry-over from other donors' samples. CDR3 in DNA: TGTGCCAGCAGTTACTTGACCAACGGACTAGCGGGGTACAATGAGCAGTTCTTC. Its translation is CASSYLTNGLAGYNEQFF.